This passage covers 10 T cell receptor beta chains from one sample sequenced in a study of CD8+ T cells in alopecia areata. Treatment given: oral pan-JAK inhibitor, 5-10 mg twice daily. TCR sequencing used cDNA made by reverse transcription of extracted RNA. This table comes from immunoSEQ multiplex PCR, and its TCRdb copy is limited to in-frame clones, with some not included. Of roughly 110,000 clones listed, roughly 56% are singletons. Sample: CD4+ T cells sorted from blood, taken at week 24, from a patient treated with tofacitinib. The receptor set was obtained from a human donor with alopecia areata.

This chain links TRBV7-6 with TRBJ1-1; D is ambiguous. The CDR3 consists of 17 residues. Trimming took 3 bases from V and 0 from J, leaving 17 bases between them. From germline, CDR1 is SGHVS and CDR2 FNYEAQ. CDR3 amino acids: CASSLYPPGLLNTEAFF. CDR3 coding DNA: TGTGCCAGCAGCTTGTATCCGCCGGGGTTATTGAACACTGAAGCTTTCTTT.

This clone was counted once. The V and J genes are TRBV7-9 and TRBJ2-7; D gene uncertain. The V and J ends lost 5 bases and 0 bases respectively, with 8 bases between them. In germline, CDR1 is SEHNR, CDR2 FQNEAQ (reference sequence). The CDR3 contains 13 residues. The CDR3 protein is CASSRSNSYEQYF. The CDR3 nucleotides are TGTGCCAGCAGCCGTAGTAACTCCTACGAGCAGTACTTC.

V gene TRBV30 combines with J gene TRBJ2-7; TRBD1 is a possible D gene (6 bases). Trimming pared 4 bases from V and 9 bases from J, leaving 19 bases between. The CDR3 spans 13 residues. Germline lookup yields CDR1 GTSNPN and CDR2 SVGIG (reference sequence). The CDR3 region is CAWMRQDGIGQYF. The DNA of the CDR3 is TGTGCCTGGATGAGACAGGACGGGATAGGGCAGTACTTC.

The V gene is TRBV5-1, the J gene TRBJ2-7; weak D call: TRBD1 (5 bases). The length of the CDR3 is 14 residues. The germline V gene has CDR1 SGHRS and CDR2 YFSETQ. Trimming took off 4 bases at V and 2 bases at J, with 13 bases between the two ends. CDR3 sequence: CASSAATATYEQYF. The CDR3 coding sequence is TGCGCCAGCAGCGCCGCGACAGCAACCTACGAGCAGTACTTC.

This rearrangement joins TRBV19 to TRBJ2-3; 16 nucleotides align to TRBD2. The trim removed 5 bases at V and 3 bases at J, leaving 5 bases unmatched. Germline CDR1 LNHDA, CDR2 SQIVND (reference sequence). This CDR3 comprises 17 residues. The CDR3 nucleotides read TGTGCCAGTAGTGGGACTAGCGGGGGGGCGAGAACAGATACGCAGTATTTT. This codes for CASSGTSGGARTDTQYF. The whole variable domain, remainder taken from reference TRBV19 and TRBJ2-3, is DGGITQSPKYLFRKEGQNVTLSCEQNLNHDAMYWYRQDPGQGLRLIYYSQIVNDFQKGDIAEGYSVSREKKESFPLTVTSAQKNPTAFYLCASSGTSGGARTDTQYFGPGTRLTVL.

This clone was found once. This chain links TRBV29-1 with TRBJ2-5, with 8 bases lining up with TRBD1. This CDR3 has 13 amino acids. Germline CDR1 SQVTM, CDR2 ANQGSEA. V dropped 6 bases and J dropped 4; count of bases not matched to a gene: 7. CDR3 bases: TGCAGCGTGCGGCAGGGGGCTTCAGAGACCCAGTACTTC. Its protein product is CSVRQGASETQYF. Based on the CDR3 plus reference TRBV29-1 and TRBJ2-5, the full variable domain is SAVISQKPSRDICQRGTSLTIQCQVDSQVTMMFWYRQQPGQSLTLIATANQGSEATYESGFVIDKFPISRPNLTFSTLTVSNMSPEDSSIYLCSVRQGASETQYFGPGTRLLVL.

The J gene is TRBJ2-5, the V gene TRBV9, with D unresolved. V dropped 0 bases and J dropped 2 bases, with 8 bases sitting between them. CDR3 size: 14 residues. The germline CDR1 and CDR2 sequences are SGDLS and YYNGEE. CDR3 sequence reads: CASSVGFGQETQYF. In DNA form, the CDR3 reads TGTGCCAGCAGCGTAGGATTCGGACAAGAGACCCAGTACTTC.

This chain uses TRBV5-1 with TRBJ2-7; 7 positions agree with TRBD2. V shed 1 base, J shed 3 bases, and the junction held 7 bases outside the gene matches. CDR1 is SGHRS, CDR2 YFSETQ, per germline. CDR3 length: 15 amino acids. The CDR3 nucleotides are TGCGCCAGCAGCTTGTCGGGAGGAGCGGGCTACGAGCAGTACTTC. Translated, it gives CASSLSGGAGYEQYF.

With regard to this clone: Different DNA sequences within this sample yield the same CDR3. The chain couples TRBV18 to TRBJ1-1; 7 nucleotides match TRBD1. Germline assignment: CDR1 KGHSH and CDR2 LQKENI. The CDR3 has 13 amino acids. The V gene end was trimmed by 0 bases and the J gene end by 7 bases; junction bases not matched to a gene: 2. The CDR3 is CASSPPTGLEAFF. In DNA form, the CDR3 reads TGTGCCAGCTCACCACCGACAGGGCTTGAAGCTTTCTTT.

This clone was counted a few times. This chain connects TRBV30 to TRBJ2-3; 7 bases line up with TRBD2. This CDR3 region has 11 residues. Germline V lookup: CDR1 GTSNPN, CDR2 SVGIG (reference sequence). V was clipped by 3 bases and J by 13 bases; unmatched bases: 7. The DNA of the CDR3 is TGTGCCTGGAGCAGGAGCGGGGAGGAGTATTTT. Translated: CAWSRSGEEYF.